Listed below are T cell receptor beta chains from one sample, sequenced in a study of shared clonotypes between healthy human individuals. Using immunoSEQ multiplex PCR, the repertoire was profiled, and TCRdb retains in-frame clones only, with some absent. Of roughly 2,000,000 clones listed, 90% to 95% were seen once; the top ten hold approximately 1.7%. The sequencing input was naive CD8+ T cells from PBMCs. All receptors derive from a man aged 18 to 29 in good health. Some clones in this sample may be carry-over from other donors' samples. CDR3s include the opening cysteine and the closing phenylalanine or tryptophan. Fields, in order: clone size, D gene, V gene, J gene, CDR3 DNA, CDR3 protein. A D gene is named only where the DNA matches it firmly. Size is omitted from some rows. Given values are once, few, many or a class for expanded clones.

abundance: NA
d_gene: NA
v_gene: TRBV7-9
j_gene: TRBJ2-7
CDR3nt: TGTGCCAGCAGCTTGGGCGGGACCTACGAGCAGTACTTC
CDR3aa: CASSLGGTYEQYF

abundance: NA
d_gene: NA
v_gene: TRBV5-6
j_gene: TRBJ1-3
CDR3nt: TGTGCCAGCAGCTTCAATCCCGGCGAACCCTATGGAAACACCATATATTTT
CDR3aa: CASSFNPGEPYGNTIYF

abundance: NA
d_gene: NA
v_gene: TRBV7-9
j_gene: TRBJ1-2
CDR3nt: TGTGCCAGCAGCTCACCCGACCTTGGCCTTAACTATGGCTACACCTTC
CDR3aa: CASSSPDLGLNYGYTF

abundance: NA
d_gene: NA
v_gene: TRBV5-8
j_gene: TRBJ1-4
CDR3nt: TGTGCCAGCAGCTTGGCGGGGTCAACTAATGAAAAACTGTTTTTT
CDR3aa: CASSLAGSTNEKLFF

abundance: NA
d_gene: NA
v_gene: TRBV11-2
j_gene: TRBJ2-7
CDR3nt: TGTGCCAGCAGCCTAATAACGGGGCCCTTCTACGAGCAGTACTTC
CDR3aa: CASSLITGPFYEQYF

abundance: NA
d_gene: TRBD2
v_gene: TRBV6-1
j_gene: TRBJ2-7
CDR3nt: TGTGCCAGCAGTGAGGGACTAGCGGCGAATTCCTACGAGCAGTACTTC
CDR3aa: CASSEGLAANSYEQYF

abundance: NA
d_gene: NA
v_gene: TRBV5-5
j_gene: TRBJ2-3
CDR3nt: TGTGCCAGCAGCTTGGCATACACTTCCCCCCCGCCAGATACGCAGTATTTT
CDR3aa: CASSLAYTSPPPDTQYF

abundance: NA
d_gene: NA
v_gene: TRBV6-1
j_gene: TRBJ1-2
CDR3nt: TGTGCCAGCAGTGCCCGTTGGCAGGGTGCCTATGGCTACACCTTC
CDR3aa: CASSARWQGAYGYTF

abundance: NA
d_gene: TRBD2
v_gene: TRBV4-2
j_gene: TRBJ2-3
CDR3nt: TGTGCCAGCAGCCAAGACGGCGGGAGGACTAGCACAGATACGCAGTATTTT
CDR3aa: CASSQDGGRTSTDTQYF

abundance: NA
d_gene: TRBD2
v_gene: TRBV7-6
j_gene: TRBJ2-1
CDR3nt: TGTGCCAGCAGCTTCACAGCGGGAGGGCCAAATGAGCAGTTCTTC
CDR3aa: CASSFTAGGPNEQFF

abundance: NA
d_gene: NA
v_gene: TRBV28
j_gene: TRBJ1-6
CDR3nt: TGTGCCAGCCGCACGCAGAACCCAAGCTCCTATAATTCACCCCTCCACTTT
CDR3aa: CASRTQNPSSYNSPLHF

abundance: NA
d_gene: TRBD2
v_gene: TRBV11-3
j_gene: TRBJ2-3
CDR3nt: TGTGCCAGCAGCTTCAAACCGGGACTAGATACTATCATGGATACGCAGTATTTT
CDR3aa: CASSFKPGLDTIMDTQYF

abundance: NA
d_gene: NA
v_gene: TRBV6-5
j_gene: TRBJ2-1
CDR3nt: TGTGCCAGCAGTTACTCGTTCGCCAATGAGCAGTTCTTC
CDR3aa: CASSYSFANEQFF

abundance: NA
d_gene: TRBD2
v_gene: TRBV9
j_gene: TRBJ2-1
CDR3nt: TGTGCCAGCAGCGAACCTACCAGCGGGGGGGACAATGAGCAGTTCTTC
CDR3aa: CASSEPTSGGDNEQFF

abundance: NA
d_gene: TRBD1
v_gene: TRBV28
j_gene: TRBJ2-7
CDR3nt: TGTGCCAGCAGTTTTGCAAACAACAGGGGCCGGCGTTCCTACGAGCAGTACTTC
CDR3aa: CASSFANNRGRRSYEQYF

abundance: NA
d_gene: NA
v_gene: TRBV27
j_gene: TRBJ1-1
CDR3nt: TGTGCCAGCAAGCAAATGAACACTGAAGCTTTCTTT
CDR3aa: CASKQMNTEAFF

abundance: NA
d_gene: NA
v_gene: TRBV19
j_gene: TRBJ2-1
CDR3nt: TGTGCCAGTAGTATATTCGGCGGGACAACCTACAATGAGCAGTTCTTC
CDR3aa: CASSIFGGTTYNEQFF

abundance: NA
d_gene: TRBD1
v_gene: TRBV29-1
j_gene: TRBJ1-4
CDR3nt: TGCAGCGTCTCCGCAGGGGGCAGTGGCGAAAAACTGTTTTTT
CDR3aa: CSVSAGGSGEKLFF

abundance: NA
d_gene: NA
v_gene: TRBV27
j_gene: TRBJ2-7
CDR3nt: TGTGCCAGCAGTTCCTTAGGACTTTTCTACGAGCAGTACTTC
CDR3aa: CASSSLGLFYEQYF

abundance: once
d_gene: NA
v_gene: TRBV6-1
j_gene: TRBJ2-3
CDR3nt: TGTGCCAGCAGTGAACCAAGAGGCAGCACAGATACGCAGTATTTT
CDR3aa: CASSEPRGSTDTQYF

abundance: once
d_gene: TRBD1
v_gene: TRBV7-2
j_gene: TRBJ1-2
CDR3nt: TGTGCCAGCAGCTTAGTGGGACAGGGGGCGCATGGCTACACCTTC
CDR3aa: CASSLVGQGAHGYTF

abundance: NA
d_gene: NA
v_gene: TRBV5-1
j_gene: TRBJ1-1
CDR3nt: TGCGCCAGCAGCTTGTCCGGAGGTCGGGTAGATGAAGCTTTCTTT
CDR3aa: CASSLSGGRVDEAFF

abundance: NA
d_gene: NA
v_gene: TRBV27
j_gene: TRBJ1-2
CDR3nt: TGTGCCAGCGGTACTCCCCGGGCGGCTAACTATGGCTACACCTTC
CDR3aa: CASGTPRAANYGYTF

abundance: NA
d_gene: NA
v_gene: TRBV21-1
j_gene: TRBJ2-7
CDR3nt: TGTGCCAGCAGCACAAGTCAACCCAGGGGACCCTACTCCTACGAGCAGTACTTC
CDR3aa: CASSTSQPRGPYSYEQYF

abundance: NA
d_gene: TRBD2
v_gene: TRBV4-1
j_gene: TRBJ2-7
CDR3nt: TGCGCCAGCAGCCAAGCGGGAGGCTCCTACGAGCAGTACTTC
CDR3aa: CASSQAGGSYEQYF

abundance: NA
d_gene: TRBD2
v_gene: TRBV14
j_gene: TRBJ2-1
CDR3nt: TGTGCCAGCAGCTTCCAGCGGGAGGGCCCCTACAATGAGCAGTTCTTC
CDR3aa: CASSFQREGPYNEQFF

abundance: NA
d_gene: NA
v_gene: TRBV27
j_gene: TRBJ2-1
CDR3nt: TGTGCCAGCAGTTTAGCAGGCAGCGCCTACAATGAGCAGTTCTTC
CDR3aa: CASSLAGSAYNEQFF

abundance: NA
d_gene: NA
v_gene: TRBV29-1
j_gene: TRBJ1-2
CDR3nt: TGCAGCGTTGAGTCTGGACGGGGGTATGGCTACACCTTC
CDR3aa: CSVESGRGYGYTF

abundance: NA
d_gene: TRBD1
v_gene: TRBV9
j_gene: TRBJ1-1
CDR3nt: TGTGCCAGCAGCAGGGGGCTGGGGATGAACACTGAAGCTTTCTTT
CDR3aa: CASSRGLGMNTEAFF